This T cell receptor beta chain was sequenced in a study of cytomegalovirus exposure and HLA in healthy donors. The study's findings and limits: Later findings reportedly placed an Asian-associated ancestry cluster below the roughly 670-donor mean for N-insertions. Among TCR sequences, most were rare, though some public TCRs appeared in many donors. The authors later found most CMV-associated TCR beta chains appeared HLA-restricted.

The CDR3 totals 15 residues. V lost 5 bases to trimming and J lost 7 bases; unmatched junction nucleotides: 8. Germline V gives CDR1 MDHEN, CDR2 SYDVKM. Details on this clone: The target antigen is unknown.

Vbeta (60) and Jbeta (13) primers were used in the PCR. TCRdb's copy holds only in-frame clones and misses some; the assay was immunoSEQ multiplex PCR. This sample yields roughly 160,000 clones, of which about 85% are seen a single time; 1% belongs to the top ten. The source material was PBMCs. This clonotype was sampled from a boy aged 2 to 10 in good health and CMV-seronegative. The chain joins TRBV28 to TRBJ2-2, with 9 bases identical to TRBD1. The CDR3 loop is CASSPGTGHNGELFF. The CDR3 region has the DNA TGTGCCAGCAGTCCCGGGACAGGGCACAACGGGGAGCTGTTTTTT.